This TCR beta chain was profiled in a study of siplizumab effects on memory and regulatory T cells. Data came from immunoSEQ multiplex PCR; TCRdb stores just in-frame clones and leaves some out. The sample has 90,000 to 120,000 clones, about 90% seen once. CDR1 and CDR2 from the germline V gene are SGHTA and FQGTGA. The CDR3 runs 14 residues. The germline V and J ends were trimmed by 1 base and 6 bases, with 11 bases remaining between them. The sequence came from a human donor in good health. The V gene is TRBV7-3, the J gene TRBJ2-3; a weak D match, TRBD2 (6 bases). Sequences were obtained from Tregs sorted from blood. DNA for the CDR3: TGTGCCAGCAGCTTAATGTCGGGAGTGGATACGCAGTATTTT. This codes for CASSLMSGVDTQYF.